This TCR beta chain was recovered during a study of CD8+ T cells in alopecia areata. Findings and caveats of the study: Compared with normal scalp, lesional scalp had higher clonality and more expanded CD8+ clones.

Between the trimmed V and J ends, which lost 3 bases and 2 bases, there was a span of 5 bases. Germline assignment: CDR1 SEHNR and CDR2 FQNEAQ (reference sequence). The length of the CDR3 is 12 residues. As for this clone: The antigen is undetermined.

After isolation, RNA underwent reverse transcription to generate cDNA as the sequencing template. Libraries were prepared by immunoSEQ multiplex PCR; TCRdb keeps only in-frame clonotypes and omits some of them. The sample consists of 200,000 to 250,000 clones, 57% of them appearing once. Separation by sorting yielded CD4+ and CD8+ T cells from PBMCs. This specimen was CD4+ T cells sorted from blood, taken at week 0. The clonotype was recovered from a human donor with alopecia areata. The chain combines TRBV7-9 with TRBJ2-7; D uncertain. The CDR3: CASSFSTYEQYF. In DNA, the CDR3 is TGTGCCAGCAGCTTTTCTACCTACGAGCAGTACTTC.